A selection of T cell receptor beta chains follows, all from one sample in a study of cytomegalovirus exposure and HLA in healthy donors. Profiling relied on immunoSEQ multiplex PCR, and the TCRdb table lists in-frame clones only, not all of them. The table includes roughly 140,000 clones, under 90% detected once. Sequencing used PBMCs. The receptors originated from a male donor in good health and CMV-seronegative. Each CDR3 is given with its conserved first and last residue. The D gene is left open where the match is weak. Not every row has a clone size; where given, it reads once, few, many or a size class.

J gene: TRBJ2-1; D gene: TRBD2; clone size: once; V gene: TRBV27; CDR3 DNA: TGTGCCAGCAGTTTGGATAGCGGGAGGGACAATGAGCAGTTCTTC; CDR3 protein: CASSLDSGRDNEQFF
J gene: TRBJ2-1; D gene: TRBD1; clone size: -; V gene: TRBV7-9; CDR3 DNA: TGTGCCAGCATAAGGACAGGGAGCTTCAATGAGCAGTTCTTC; CDR3 protein: CASIRTGSFNEQFF
J gene: TRBJ1-2; D gene: -; clone size: -; V gene: TRBV28; CDR3 DNA: TGTGCCATTAAGAGCATCCAGGGCTATGGCTACACCTTC; CDR3 protein: CAIKSIQGYGYTF
J gene: TRBJ1-2; D gene: -; clone size: -; V gene: TRBV7-9; CDR3 DNA: TGTGCCAGCAGCTTAGCAGGGGATAAGGGCTACACCTTC; CDR3 protein: CASSLAGDKGYTF
J gene: TRBJ2-7; D gene: -; clone size: once; V gene: TRBV30; CDR3 DNA: TGTGCCTGGAGTGTTCATAACGAGCAGTACTTC; CDR3 protein: CAWSVHNEQYF
J gene: TRBJ2-7; D gene: TRBD2; clone size: -; V gene: TRBV10-1; CDR3 DNA: TGCGCCAGCCCACACCCATCAAGTGGGGGGGGGAACCAGCCCTACGAGCAGTACTTC; CDR3 protein: CASPHPSSGGGNQPYEQYF
J gene: TRBJ1-5; D gene: TRBD1; clone size: -; V gene: TRBV5-4; CDR3 DNA: TGTGCCAGCAGCGCCAGTAGTGGGGACAGGGGAAATCAGCCCCAGCATTTT; CDR3 protein: CASSASSGDRGNQPQHF
J gene: TRBJ2-7; D gene: TRBD2; clone size: -; V gene: TRBV19; CDR3 DNA: TGTGCCAGTAGCCGAAGTAGCGGGAGCTCCTACGAGCAGTACTTC; CDR3 protein: CASSRSSGSSYEQYF
J gene: TRBJ1-5; D gene: -; clone size: -; V gene: TRBV28; CDR3 DNA: TGTGCCAGCAGTTTTGCCGTCGGTCAGCCCCAGCATTTT; CDR3 protein: CASSFAVGQPQHF
J gene: TRBJ1-5; D gene: TRBD1; clone size: few; V gene: TRBV7-9; CDR3 DNA: TGTGCCAGCAGCTCCTGGACAGGGAGCATCAATCAGCCCCAGCATTTT; CDR3 protein: CASSSWTGSINQPQHF
J gene: TRBJ2-3; D gene: TRBD2; clone size: -; V gene: TRBV7-8; CDR3 DNA: TGTGCCAGCAGCCCTACGCGGGAGTCTTCAGATACGCAGTATTTT; CDR3 protein: CASSPTRESSDTQYF
J gene: TRBJ2-1; D gene: -; clone size: -; V gene: TRBV9; CDR3 DNA: TGTGCCAGCAGCCCCTGGGGGCCGGATAACAATGAGCAGTTCTTC; CDR3 protein: CASSPWGPDNNEQFF
J gene: TRBJ1-1; D gene: -; clone size: -; V gene: TRBV27; CDR3 DNA: TGTGCCTCCGCACAGTTGAACACTGAAGCTTTCTTT; CDR3 protein: CASAQLNTEAFF
J gene: TRBJ2-6; D gene: -; clone size: -; V gene: TRBV29-1; CDR3 DNA: TGCAGCGTTGAAGCTACTTCTGGGGCCAACGTCCTGACTTTC; CDR3 protein: CSVEATSGANVLTF
J gene: TRBJ2-3; D gene: -; clone size: -; V gene: TRBV27; CDR3 DNA: TGTGCCAGCAGTTCACAAGGCACAGATACGCAGTATTTT; CDR3 protein: CASSSQGTDTQYF
J gene: TRBJ1-1; D gene: -; clone size: -; V gene: TRBV29-1; CDR3 DNA: TGCAGCGTTTTGGCTGGTGAAGCTTTCTTT; CDR3 protein: CSVLAGEAFF
J gene: TRBJ2-2; D gene: -; clone size: -; V gene: TRBV9; CDR3 DNA: TGTGCCAGCAGCCCCCGGGGTAGCGCACACCGCACCGGGGAGCTGTTTTTT; CDR3 protein: CASSPRGSAHRTGELFF
J gene: TRBJ2-1; D gene: TRBD2; clone size: -; V gene: TRBV7-6; CDR3 DNA: TGTGCCAGCAGCTTGGGTTTGACTAGCGGGCCCGGGAATGAGCAGTTCTTC; CDR3 protein: CASSLGLTSGPGNEQFF
J gene: TRBJ2-6; D gene: TRBD1; clone size: -; V gene: TRBV9; CDR3 DNA: TGTGCCAGCAGCCGACAGGGCTCTGGGGCCAACGTCCTGACTTTC; CDR3 protein: CASSRQGSGANVLTF
J gene: TRBJ1-2; D gene: -; clone size: -; V gene: TRBV19; CDR3 DNA: TGTGCCACCCCACCCCCGGGACACGATTATGGCTACACCTTC; CDR3 protein: CATPPPGHDYGYTF
J gene: TRBJ2-2; D gene: TRBD2; clone size: -; V gene: TRBV13; CDR3 DNA: TGTGCCAGCAGCCCGGGGACTAGCGGCACCGGGGAGCTGTTTTTT; CDR3 protein: CASSPGTSGTGELFF
J gene: TRBJ2-1; D gene: -; clone size: -; V gene: TRBV7-9; CDR3 DNA: TGTGCCAGCAGATCCTACCTTAATGAGCAGTTCTTC; CDR3 protein: CASRSYLNEQFF
J gene: TRBJ2-5; D gene: TRBD2; clone size: -; V gene: TRBV5-4; CDR3 DNA: TGTGCCAGCAGCTCCAACGGCCTAGCGGAAGAGACCCAGTACTTC; CDR3 protein: CASSSNGLAEETQYF
J gene: TRBJ2-7; D gene: TRBD2; clone size: -; V gene: TRBV7-6; CDR3 DNA: TGTGCCAGCAGCTACGGGACTAGCGGGATCGACGAGCAGTACTTC; CDR3 protein: CASSYGTSGIDEQYF
J gene: TRBJ2-3; D gene: -; clone size: -; V gene: TRBV4-1; CDR3 DNA: TGCGCCAGCAGCCCTACGGTGAGGGAGGGGGTCACAGATACGCAGTATTTT; CDR3 protein: CASSPTVREGVTDTQYF
J gene: TRBJ1-4; D gene: -; clone size: -; V gene: TRBV7-5; CDR3 DNA: TGTGCCAGAAGCGGGGGGGAAAAACTGTTTTTT; CDR3 protein: CARSGGEKLFF
J gene: TRBJ2-1; D gene: -; clone size: -; V gene: TRBV7-9; CDR3 DNA: TGTGCCAGCAGCTTAGCGACTGGAGCTTTTTACAATGAGCAGTTCTTC; CDR3 protein: CASSLATGAFYNEQFF
J gene: TRBJ1-2; D gene: -; clone size: -; V gene: TRBV29-1; CDR3 DNA: TGCAGCGTTGAGAGAGACTTCGTCCATGGCTACACCTTC; CDR3 protein: CSVERDFVHGYTF
J gene: TRBJ2-7; D gene: TRBD1; clone size: -; V gene: TRBV9; CDR3 DNA: TGTGCCAGCTCACCGGGACAGGGAACCTACGAGCAGTACTTC; CDR3 protein: CASSPGQGTYEQYF
J gene: TRBJ1-1; D gene: -; clone size: -; V gene: TRBV21-1; CDR3 DNA: TGTGCCAGCAGTCCCCAGGGATTGGACACTGAAGCTTTCTTT; CDR3 protein: CASSPQGLDTEAFF
J gene: TRBJ2-5; D gene: TRBD2; clone size: -; V gene: TRBV5-1; CDR3 DNA: TGCGCCAGCAGCTTGGATGTAGCGGGAGGGCCGGAAGAGACCCAGTACTTC; CDR3 protein: CASSLDVAGGPEETQYF
J gene: TRBJ1-5; D gene: -; clone size: -; V gene: TRBV28; CDR3 DNA: TGTGCCAGCAGTAACCTCTACGTTAGCAATCAGCCCCAGCATTTT; CDR3 protein: CASSNLYVSNQPQHF